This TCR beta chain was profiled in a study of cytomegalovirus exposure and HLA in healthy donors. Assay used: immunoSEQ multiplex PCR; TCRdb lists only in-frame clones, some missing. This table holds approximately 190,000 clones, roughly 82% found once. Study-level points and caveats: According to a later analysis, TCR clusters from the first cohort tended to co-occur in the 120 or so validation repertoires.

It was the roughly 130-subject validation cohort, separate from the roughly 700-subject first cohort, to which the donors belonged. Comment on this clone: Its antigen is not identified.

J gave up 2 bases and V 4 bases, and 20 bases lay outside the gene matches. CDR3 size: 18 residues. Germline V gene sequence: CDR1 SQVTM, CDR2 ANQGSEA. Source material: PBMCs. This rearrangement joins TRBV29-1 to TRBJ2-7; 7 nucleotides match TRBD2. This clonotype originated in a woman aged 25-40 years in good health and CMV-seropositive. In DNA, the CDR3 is TGCAGCGTTGCGAGGGATTGGGCTAGCGGAGTGGGGGCCTACGAGCAGTACTTC. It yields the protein CSVARDWASGVGAYEQYF.